These T cell receptor beta chains were read from a single sample in a study of T cells expressing NK-cell markers. TCRdb reprocessed the 5' RACE reads, keeping one entry per CDR3 protein, no DNA. Its table records some 140,000 distinct CDR3 sequences. Input material: blood T cells: a sorted CD56 or NKG2C T cell subset, CD4+ or CD8+ T cells, or bulk PBMC T cells (not recorded which). The receptors here all came from a woman in her fifties or sixties in good health. The CDR3 runs from the conserved cysteine through the conserved F or W.

j_call v_call cdr3_length cdr3_aa
TRBJ2-7 TRBV7-8 14 CASNGQGAHYEQYF
TRBJ1-4 TRBV4-1 15 CASSQTTGSNEKLFF
TRBJ2-1 TRBV6-1 13 CALRGTPSGEQFF
TRBJ1-2 TRBV7-9 14 CASSPSGTPYGYTF
TRBJ1-1 TRBV5-1 16 CASSLIEGGRSTEAFF
TRBJ2-3 TRBV11-3 16 CASSSGLAGSTDTQYF
TRBJ2-1 TRBV7-3 17 CASSPRNTSGAYNEQFF
TRBJ1-1 TRBV6-6 15 CASSWEQGAGTEAFF
TRBJ2-1 TRBV3-1 15 CASSQAGASYNEQFF
TRBJ2-1 TRBV7-2 16 CASSPGFGRVYNEQFF
TRBJ2-7 TRBV13 15 CASSDQTGRSYEQYF
TRBJ1-3 TRBV4-1 15 CASSQDWASRNTIYF
TRBJ2-1 TRBV4-1 15 CASSRILAGGDEQFF
TRBJ2-7 TRBV12-3/TRBV12-4 16 CASSAPGQGPSYEQYF
TRBJ2-1 TRBV12-5 14 CASNGGISYNEQFF
TRBJ2-5 TRBV10-3 16 CAISESSGFNQETQYF
TRBJ1-5 TRBV5-6 15 CASSLFEGGNQPQHF
TRBJ2-1 TRBV11-1 14 CASSLSLGAPEQFF
TRBJ2-2 TRBV27 16 CASSSEMVRDTGELFF
TRBJ2-1 TRBV4-1 14 CASSQRGEGNEQFF
TRBJ1-1 TRBV11-2 14 CASSLVTGSTEAFF
TRBJ2-5 TRBV7-6 16 CASSLFTTSGKETQYF
TRBJ2-5 TRBV6-1 17 CASSGGREGLPAETQYF
TRBJ2-1 TRBV11-2 16 CASSLPTGLAELEQFF
TRBJ1-1 TRBV4-1 15 CASSQELRRVNEAFF
TRBJ1-6 TRBV19 15 CASSIPGQDNSPLHF
TRBJ2-6 TRBV12-3/TRBV12-4 16 CASRPLRFSGANVLTF
TRBJ1-2 TRBV12-3/TRBV12-4 11 CASPGLDGYTF
TRBJ1-3 TRBV5-5 16 CASTKSFSSPGSTIYF
TRBJ2-1 TRBV12-3/TRBV12-4 15 CASSLWGTFYNEQFF
TRBJ2-1 TRBV9 14 CASSVRTSDNEQFF
TRBJ2-7 TRBV10-3 14 CAISEFRTPYEQYF
TRBJ2-2 TRBV27 21 CASSHTLPGQSRFTNTGELFF
TRBJ2-1 TRBV5-5 15 CASSFEQGIYNEQFF
TRBJ2-2 TRBV11-2 14 CASSLTLNTGELFF
TRBJ2-3 TRBV24-1 16 CATSDSDGTVTDTQYF
TRBJ2-1 TRBV28 14 CASSLRTGTNEQFF
TRBJ2-2 TRBV13 16 CASSSDSLANTGELFF
TRBJ2-3 TRBV5-1 16 CASSPWDRTSADTQYF
TRBJ1-6 TRBV27 15 CASSLRYRVFSPLHF
TRBJ2-3 TRBV7-9 16 CASSLEGRVETDTQYF
TRBJ2-7 TRBV29-1 12 CSARTSRYEQYF
TRBJ2-3 TRBV4-1 15 CASSGMDSSTDTQYF
TRBJ2-1 TRBV6-1 13 CASSDFITNEQFF
TRBJ2-5 TRBV20-1 15 CSARAKDTGQETQYF
TRBJ2-1 TRBV2 15 CASSERRGRNNEQFF
TRBJ2-6 TRBV5-4 18 CASSSLAGLSHGANVLTF
TRBJ2-3 TRBV27 16 CASSGYSGSDTDTQYF
TRBJ1-4 TRBV13 13 CASKQTVNEKLFF
TRBJ1-4 TRBV4-1 16 CASSIGERPDREKLFF
TRBJ2-1 TRBV6-5 16 CASSYSKGTSENEQFF
TRBJ1-5 TRBV19 14 CASRYGGWNQPQHF
TRBJ1-5 TRBV5-1 14 CASSLVPGNQPQHF
TRBJ2-7 TRBV28 15 CASGPWGTGDYEQYF
TRBJ2-1 TRBV11-3 18 CASSSHRIRGDDYNEQFF